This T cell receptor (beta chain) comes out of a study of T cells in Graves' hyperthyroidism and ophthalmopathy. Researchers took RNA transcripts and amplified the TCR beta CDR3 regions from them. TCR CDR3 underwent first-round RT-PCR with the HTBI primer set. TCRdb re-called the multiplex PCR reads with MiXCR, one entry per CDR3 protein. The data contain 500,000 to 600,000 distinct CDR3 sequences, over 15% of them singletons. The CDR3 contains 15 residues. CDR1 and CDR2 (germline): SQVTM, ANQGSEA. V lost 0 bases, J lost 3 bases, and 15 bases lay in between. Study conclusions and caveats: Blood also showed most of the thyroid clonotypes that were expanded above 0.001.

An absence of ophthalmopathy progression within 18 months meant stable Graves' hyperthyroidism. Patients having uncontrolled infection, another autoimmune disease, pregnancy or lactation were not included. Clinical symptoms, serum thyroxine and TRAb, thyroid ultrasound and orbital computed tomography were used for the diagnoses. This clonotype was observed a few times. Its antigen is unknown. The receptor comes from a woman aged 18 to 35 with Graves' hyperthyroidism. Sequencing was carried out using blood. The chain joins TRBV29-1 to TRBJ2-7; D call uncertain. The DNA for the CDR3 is TGCAGCGTTGAAGAACCCCCCCACCGCAGCTACGAGCAGTACTTC. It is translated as CSVEEPPHRSYEQYF.